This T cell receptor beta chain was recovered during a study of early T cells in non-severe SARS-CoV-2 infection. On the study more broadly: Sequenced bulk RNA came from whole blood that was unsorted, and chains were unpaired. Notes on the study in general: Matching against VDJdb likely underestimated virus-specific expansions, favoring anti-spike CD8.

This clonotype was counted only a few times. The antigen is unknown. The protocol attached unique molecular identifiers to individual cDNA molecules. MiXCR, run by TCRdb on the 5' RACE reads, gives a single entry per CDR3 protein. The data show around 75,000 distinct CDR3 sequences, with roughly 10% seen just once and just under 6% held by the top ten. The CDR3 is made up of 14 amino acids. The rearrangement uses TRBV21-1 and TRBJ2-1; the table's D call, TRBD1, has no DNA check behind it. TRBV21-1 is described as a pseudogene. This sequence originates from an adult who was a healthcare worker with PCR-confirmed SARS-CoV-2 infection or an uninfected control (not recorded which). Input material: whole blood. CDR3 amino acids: CASSTSGGTGEQFF. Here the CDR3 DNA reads TGTGCCAGCAGCACTTCGGGGGGGACAGGGGAGCAGTTCTTC.